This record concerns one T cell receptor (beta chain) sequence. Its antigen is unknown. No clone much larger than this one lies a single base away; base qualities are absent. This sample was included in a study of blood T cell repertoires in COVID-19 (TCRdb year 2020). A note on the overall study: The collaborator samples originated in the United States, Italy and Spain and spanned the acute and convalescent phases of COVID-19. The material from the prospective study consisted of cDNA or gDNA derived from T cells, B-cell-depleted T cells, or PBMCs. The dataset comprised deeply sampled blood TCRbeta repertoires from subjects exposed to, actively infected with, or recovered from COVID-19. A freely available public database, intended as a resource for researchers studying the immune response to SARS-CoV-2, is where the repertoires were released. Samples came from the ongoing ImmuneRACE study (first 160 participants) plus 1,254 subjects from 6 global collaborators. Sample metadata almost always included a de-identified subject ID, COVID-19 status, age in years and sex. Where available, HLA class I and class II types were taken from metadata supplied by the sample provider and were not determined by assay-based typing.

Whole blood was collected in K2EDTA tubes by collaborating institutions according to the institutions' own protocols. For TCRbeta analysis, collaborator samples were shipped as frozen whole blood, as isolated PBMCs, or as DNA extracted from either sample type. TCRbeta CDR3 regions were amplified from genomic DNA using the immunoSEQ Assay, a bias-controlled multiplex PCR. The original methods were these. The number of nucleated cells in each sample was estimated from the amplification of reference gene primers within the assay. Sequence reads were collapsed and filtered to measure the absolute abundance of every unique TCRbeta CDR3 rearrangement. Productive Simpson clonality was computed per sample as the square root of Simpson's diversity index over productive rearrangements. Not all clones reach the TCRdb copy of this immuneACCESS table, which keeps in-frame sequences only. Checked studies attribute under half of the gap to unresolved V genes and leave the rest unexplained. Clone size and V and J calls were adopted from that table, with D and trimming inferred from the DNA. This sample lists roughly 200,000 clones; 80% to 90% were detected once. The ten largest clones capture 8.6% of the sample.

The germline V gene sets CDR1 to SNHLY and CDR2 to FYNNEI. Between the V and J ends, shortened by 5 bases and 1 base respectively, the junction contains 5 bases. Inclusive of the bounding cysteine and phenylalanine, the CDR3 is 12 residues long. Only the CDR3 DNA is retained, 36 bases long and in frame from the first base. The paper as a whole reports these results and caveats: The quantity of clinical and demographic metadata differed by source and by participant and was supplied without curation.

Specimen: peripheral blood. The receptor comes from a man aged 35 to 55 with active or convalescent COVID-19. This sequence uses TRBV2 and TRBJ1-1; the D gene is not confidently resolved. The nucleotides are TGTGCCAGCAGTCGCAGGAACACTGAAGCTTTCTTT. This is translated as CASSRRNTEAFF.